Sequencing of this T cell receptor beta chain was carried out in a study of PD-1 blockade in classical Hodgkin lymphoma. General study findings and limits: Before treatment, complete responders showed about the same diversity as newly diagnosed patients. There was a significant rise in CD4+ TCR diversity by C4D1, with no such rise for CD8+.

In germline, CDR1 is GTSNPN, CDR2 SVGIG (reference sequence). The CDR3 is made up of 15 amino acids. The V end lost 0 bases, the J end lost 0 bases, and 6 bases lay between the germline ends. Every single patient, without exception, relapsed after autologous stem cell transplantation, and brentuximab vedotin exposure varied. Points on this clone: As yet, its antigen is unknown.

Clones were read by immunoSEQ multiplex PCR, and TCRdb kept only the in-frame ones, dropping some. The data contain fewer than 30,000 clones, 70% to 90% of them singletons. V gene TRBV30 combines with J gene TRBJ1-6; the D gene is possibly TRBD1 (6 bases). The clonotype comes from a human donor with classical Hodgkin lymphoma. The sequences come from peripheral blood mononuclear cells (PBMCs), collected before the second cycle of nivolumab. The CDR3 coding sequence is TGTGCCTGGAGTGTAGGGGGCTCCTATAATTCACCCCTCCACTTT. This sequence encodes CAWSVGGSYNSPLHF.